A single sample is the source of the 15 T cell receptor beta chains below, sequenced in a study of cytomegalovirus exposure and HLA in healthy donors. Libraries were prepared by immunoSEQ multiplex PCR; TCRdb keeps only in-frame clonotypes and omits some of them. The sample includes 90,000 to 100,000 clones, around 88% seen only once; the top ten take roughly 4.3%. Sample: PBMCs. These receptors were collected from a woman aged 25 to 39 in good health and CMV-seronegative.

The CDR3 bases are TGTGCCAGCAGCTGGGCGCAAGAGACCCAGTACTTC. Its translation is CASSWAQETQYF. The chain joins TRBV5-4 to TRBJ2-5, with D uncertain. From germline, CDR1 is SGHNT and CDR2 YYREEE (reference sequence). Trimming took off 3 bases at V and 2 bases at J, with 5 bases between the two ends. CDR3 length: 12 amino acids.

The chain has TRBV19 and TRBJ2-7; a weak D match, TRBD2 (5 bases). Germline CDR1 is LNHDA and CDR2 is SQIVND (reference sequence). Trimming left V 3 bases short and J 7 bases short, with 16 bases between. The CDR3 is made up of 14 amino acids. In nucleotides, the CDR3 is TGTGCCAGTAGTATTTCTGAGGGCCCCCTGGAGCAGTACTTC. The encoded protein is CASSISEGPLEQYF.

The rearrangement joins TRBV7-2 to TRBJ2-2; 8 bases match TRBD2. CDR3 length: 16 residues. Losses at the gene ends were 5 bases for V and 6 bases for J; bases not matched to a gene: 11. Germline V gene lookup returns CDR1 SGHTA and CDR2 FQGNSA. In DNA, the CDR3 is TGTGCCAGCAGCCCCCGCAGAGCGGGAGTCGCCGGGGAGCTGTTTTTT. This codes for CASSPRRAGVAGELFF.

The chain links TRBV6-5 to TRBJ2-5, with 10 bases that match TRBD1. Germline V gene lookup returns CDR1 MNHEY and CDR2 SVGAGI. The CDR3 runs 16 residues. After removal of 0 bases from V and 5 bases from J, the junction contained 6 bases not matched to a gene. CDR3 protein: CASSYSPPGQGETQYF. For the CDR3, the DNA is TGTGCCAGCAGTTACTCCCCGCCGGGACAGGGGGAGACCCAGTACTTC.

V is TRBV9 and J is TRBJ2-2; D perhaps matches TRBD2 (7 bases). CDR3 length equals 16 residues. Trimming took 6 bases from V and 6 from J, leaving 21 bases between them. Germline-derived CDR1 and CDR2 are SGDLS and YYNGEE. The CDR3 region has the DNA TGTGCCAGCACCACTGGGGGGGCAGGGTGGTCCGGGGAGCTGTTTTTT. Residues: CASTTGGAGWSGELFF.

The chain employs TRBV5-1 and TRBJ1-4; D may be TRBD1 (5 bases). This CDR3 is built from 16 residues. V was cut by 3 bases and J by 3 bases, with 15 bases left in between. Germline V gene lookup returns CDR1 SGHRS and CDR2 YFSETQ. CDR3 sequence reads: CASSSRWGGPNEKLFF. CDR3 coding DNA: TGCGCCAGCAGCTCTCGTTGGGGGGGACCTAATGAAAAACTGTTTTTT.

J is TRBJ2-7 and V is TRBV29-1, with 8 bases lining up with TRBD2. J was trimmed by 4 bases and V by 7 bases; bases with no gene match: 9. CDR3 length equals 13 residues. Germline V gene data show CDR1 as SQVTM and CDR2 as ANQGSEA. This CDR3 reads CSASGGREYEQYF. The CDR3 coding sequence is TGCAGCGCCTCGGGGGGGAGAGAATACGAGCAGTACTTC.

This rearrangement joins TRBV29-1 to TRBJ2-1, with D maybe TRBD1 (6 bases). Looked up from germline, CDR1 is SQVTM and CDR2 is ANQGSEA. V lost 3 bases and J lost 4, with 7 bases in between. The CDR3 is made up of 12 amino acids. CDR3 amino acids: CSVDQGYNEQFF. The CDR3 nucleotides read TGCAGCGTTGATCAGGGGTACAATGAGCAGTTCTTC.

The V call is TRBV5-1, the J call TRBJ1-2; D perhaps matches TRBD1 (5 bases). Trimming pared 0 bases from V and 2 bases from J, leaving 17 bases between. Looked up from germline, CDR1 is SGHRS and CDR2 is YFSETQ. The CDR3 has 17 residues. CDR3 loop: CASSLDDSKYENYGYTF. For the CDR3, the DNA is TGCGCCAGCAGCTTGGATGACAGTAAATACGAAAACTATGGCTACACCTTC. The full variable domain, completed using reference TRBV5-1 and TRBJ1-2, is KAGVTQTPRYLIKTRGQQVTLSCSPISGHRSVSWYQQTPGQGLQFLFEYFSETQRNKGNFPGRFSGRQFSNSRSEMNVSTLELGDSALYLCASSLDDSKYENYGYTFGSGTRLTVV.

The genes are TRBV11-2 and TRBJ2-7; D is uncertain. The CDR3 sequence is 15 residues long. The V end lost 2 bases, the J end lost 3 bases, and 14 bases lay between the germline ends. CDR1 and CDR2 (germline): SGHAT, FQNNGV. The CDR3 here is CASSLSGGGNYEQYF. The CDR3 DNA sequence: TGTGCCAGCAGCTTATCCGGTGGCGGAAACTACGAGCAGTACTTC. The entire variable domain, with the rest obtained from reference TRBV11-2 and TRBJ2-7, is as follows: EAGVAQSPRYKIIEKRQSVAFWCNPISGHATLYWYQQILGQGPKLLIQFQNNGVVDDSQLPKDRFSAERLKGVDSTLKIQPAKLEDSAVYLCASSLSGGGNYEQYFGPGTRLTVT.

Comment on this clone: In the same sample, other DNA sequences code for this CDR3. CDR3 amino acids: CASSQELQGLSGNTIYF. Written as DNA, the CDR3 is TGTGCCAGCAGCCAAGAGTTACAGGGGCTCTCTGGAAACACCATATATTTT. This rearrangement joins TRBV4-2 to TRBJ1-3; TRBD1 matches 7 bases. CDR3 length: 17 amino acids. The germline CDR1 and CDR2 sequences are LGHNA and YNFKEQ. V shed 0 bases, J shed 0 bases, and the junction held 5 bases outside the gene matches.

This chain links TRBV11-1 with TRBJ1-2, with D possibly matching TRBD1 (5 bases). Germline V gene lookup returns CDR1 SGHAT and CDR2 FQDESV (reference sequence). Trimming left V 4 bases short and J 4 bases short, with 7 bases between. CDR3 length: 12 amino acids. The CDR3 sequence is CASSWGGYGYTF. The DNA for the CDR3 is TGTGCCAGCAGCTGGGGGGGCTATGGCTACACCTTC.

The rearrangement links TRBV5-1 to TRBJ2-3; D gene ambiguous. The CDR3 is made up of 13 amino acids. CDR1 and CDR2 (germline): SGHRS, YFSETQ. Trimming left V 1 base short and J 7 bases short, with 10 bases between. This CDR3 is CASSLNREHTQYF. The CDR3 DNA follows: TGCGCCAGCAGCTTGAATCGTGAGCATACGCAGTATTTT.

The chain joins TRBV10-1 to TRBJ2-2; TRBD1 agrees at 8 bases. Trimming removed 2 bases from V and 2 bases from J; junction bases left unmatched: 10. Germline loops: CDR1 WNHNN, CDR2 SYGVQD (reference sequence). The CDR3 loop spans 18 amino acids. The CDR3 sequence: CASSEATPTGVNTGELFF. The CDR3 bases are TGCGCCAGCAGTGAGGCCACCCCGACAGGGGTAAACACCGGGGAGCTGTTTTTT.

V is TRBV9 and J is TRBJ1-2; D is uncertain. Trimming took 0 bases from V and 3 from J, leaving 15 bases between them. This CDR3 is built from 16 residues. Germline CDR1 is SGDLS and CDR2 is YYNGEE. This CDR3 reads CASSVARGEGDYGYTF. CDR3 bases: TGTGCCAGCAGCGTAGCTCGTGGGGAGGGCGACTATGGCTACACCTTC.